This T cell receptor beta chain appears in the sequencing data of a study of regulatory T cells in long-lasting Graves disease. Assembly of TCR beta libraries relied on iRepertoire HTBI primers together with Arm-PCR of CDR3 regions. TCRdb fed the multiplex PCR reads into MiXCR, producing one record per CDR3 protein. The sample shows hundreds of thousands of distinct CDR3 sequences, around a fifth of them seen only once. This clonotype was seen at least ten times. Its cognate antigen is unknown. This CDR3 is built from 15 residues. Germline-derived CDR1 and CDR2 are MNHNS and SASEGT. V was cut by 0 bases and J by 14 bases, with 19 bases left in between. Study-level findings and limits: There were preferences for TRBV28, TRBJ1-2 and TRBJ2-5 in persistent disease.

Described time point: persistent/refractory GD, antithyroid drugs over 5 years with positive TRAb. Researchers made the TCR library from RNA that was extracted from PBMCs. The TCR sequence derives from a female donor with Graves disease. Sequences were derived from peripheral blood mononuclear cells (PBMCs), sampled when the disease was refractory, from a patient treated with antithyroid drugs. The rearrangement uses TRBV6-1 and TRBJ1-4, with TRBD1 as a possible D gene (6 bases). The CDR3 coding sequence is TGTGCCAGCAGTGAAGCTTCTAGGGGGGCCCGGCCGCTGTTTTTT. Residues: CASSEASRGARPLFF.